The rows below give T cell receptor beta chains drawn from one sample of a study of PD-L1 blockade in urothelial cancer. TCRdb keeps only in-frame clones here, not all; method: immunoSEQ multiplex PCR. The sample consists of some 38,000 clones, about 85% of them appearing once. The sample consisted of PBMCs, taken around atezolizumab (anti-PD-L1) treatment. The receptors derive from an elderly man with urothelial cancer. Each CDR3 is given with its conserved first and last residue. D genes are given only for firm matches. Not all rows give a size; the values are once, few, many and, for expanded clones, a class.

J | V | D | size | CDR3 | DNA
TRBJ2-2 | TRBV5-6 | TRBD1 | NA | CASSFRDRGTGELFF | TGTGCCAGCAGCTTCCGGGACAGGGGAACCGGGGAGCTGTTTTTT
TRBJ2-7 | TRBV11-2 | NA | NA | CASSSPGTSREQYF | TGTGCCAGCAGCTCGCCAGGGACTTCTCGAGAGCAGTACTTC
TRBJ1-2 | TRBV19 | NA | NA | CASSRSYSYGYTF | TGTGCCAGTTCAAGGTCCTACAGCTATGGCTACACCTTC
TRBJ2-5 | TRBV4-1 | NA | NA | CASSQEAQTIQETQYF | TGCGCCAGCAGCCAAGAGGCACAGACTATCCAAGAGACCCAGTACTTC
TRBJ2-1 | TRBV2 | NA | NA | CARSTGAPKQFF | TGTGCCAGGTCGACAGGCGCCCCAAAGCAGTTCTTC
TRBJ2-5 | TRBV7-2 | NA | NA | CASSLASVFTPQETQYF | TGTGCCAGCAGCTTAGCGTCCGTATTCACACCTCAAGAGACCCAGTACTTC
TRBJ2-4 | TRBV29-1 | TRBD2 | NA | CSVGGGGANIQYF | TGCAGCGTTGGAGGCGGGGGTGCGAACATTCAGTACTTC
TRBJ2-5 | TRBV23-1 | NA | NA | CASIARGETQYF | TGCGCCAGCATTGCGAGAGGAGAGACCCAGTACTTC
TRBJ2-3 | TRBV30 | NA | NA | CAWSVRVGDTITDTQYF | TGTGCCTGGAGTGTAAGGGTAGGGGACACAATCACAGATACGCAGTATTTT
TRBJ2-5 | TRBV7-2 | NA | NA | CASSLGMARRETQYF | TGTGCCAGCAGCTTAGGAATGGCTAGGAGGGAGACCCAGTACTTC
TRBJ2-3 | TRBV19 | NA | NA | CASRRDPTDTQYF | TGTGCCAGTAGGCGGGACCCCACAGATACGCAGTATTTT
TRBJ2-7 | TRBV11-3 | NA | few | CASSSGRSGGNEQYF | TGTGCCAGCAGCAGTGGGAGGTCAGGAGGGAACGAGCAGTACTTC
TRBJ1-4 | TRBV4-3 | NA | NA | CASSHAIYNEKLFF | TGCGCCAGCAGCCATGCTATATATAATGAAAAACTGTTTTTT
TRBJ2-7 | TRBV10-3 | NA | NA | CAISESRQYEQYF | TGTGCCATCAGTGAGTCGCGGCAGTACGAGCAGTACTTC
TRBJ2-7 | TRBV7-9 | NA | NA | CASSLMELSSYEQYF | TGTGCCAGCAGCTTAATGGAGCTAAGCTCCTACGAGCAGTACTTC
TRBJ1-5 | TRBV21-1 | NA | NA | CASSPCAPLGNQPQHF | TGTGCCAGCAGCCCTTGTGCACCGTTAGGCAATCAGCCCCAGCATTTT
TRBJ1-1 | TRBV7-7 | NA | NA | CASSLDRNTEAFF | TGTGCCAGCAGCCTCGACAGAAACACTGAAGCTTTCTTT
TRBJ2-1 | TRBV11-2 | TRBD2 | NA | CASSFSGRAGNEQFF | TGTGCCAGCAGCTTTAGCGGGAGGGCCGGCAATGAGCAGTTCTTC
TRBJ2-5 | TRBV10-3 | TRBD2 | NA | CAISGLAGAGETQYF | TGTGCCATCAGTGGCCTAGCGGGAGCCGGGGAGACCCAGTACTTC
TRBJ1-3 | TRBV9 | NA | once | CASSVDRATGNTIYF | TGTGCCAGCAGCGTAGACAGGGCTACTGGAAACACCATATATTTT
TRBJ2-3 | TRBV7-9 | TRBD2 | few | CASSLGLADTDTQYF | TGTGCCAGCAGCCTGGGACTAGCGGACACAGATACGCAGTATTTT
TRBJ2-5 | TRBV4-1 | TRBD1 | NA | CASSQDATQGARYRAQYF | TGCGCCAGCAGCCAAGACGCCACGCAGGGGGCCCGATATAGGGCCCAGTACTTC
TRBJ2-7 | TRBV6-5 | TRBD2 | NA | CASSYEGTSGGYEQYF | TGTGCCAGCAGTTACGAGGGGACTAGCGGGGGGTACGAGCAGTACTTC
TRBJ2-7 | TRBV2 | TRBD2 | NA | CASSPTSGAYEQYF | TGTGCCAGCAGCCCGACTAGCGGGGCGTACGAGCAGTACTTC
TRBJ2-4 | TRBV28 | TRBD2 | NA | CASRGISGGGIQYF | TGTGCCAGCAGGGGGATTAGCGGGGGGGGCATTCAGTACTTC
TRBJ2-3 | TRBV7-9 | TRBD2 | NA | CASGLAGAYTDTQYF | TGTGCCAGCGGGTTAGCGGGAGCCTACACAGATACGCAGTATTTT